Detailed here is one TCR beta chain. The entry originates in a study of T-cell memory formation after mild COVID-19. UMIs and sample barcodes were carried by the TCR alpha and TCR beta cDNA libraries that 5'RACE produced using constant-segment primers. TCRdb used MiXCR to reprocess the 5' RACE reads, holding one entry per CDR3 protein. In the table there are 290,000 or so distinct CDR3 sequences, approximately 19% of which are singletons. The receptor was isolated from a man between 18 and 35 years old who had mild COVID-19 (a few samples of this study predate the infection). Cell type and time point are not known. Input material: PBMCs or a T cell subset sorted from them (not recorded which).

CDR3 protein: CASSTIAGGPQDNEQFF. The CDR3 region has the DNA TGTGCCAGCAGCACTATAGCGGGGGGGCCTCAAGACAATGAGCAGTTCTTC. V is TRBV11-2 and J is TRBJ2-1; 11 bases line up with TRBD2. With V trimmed by 5 bases and J by 5 bases, 11 bases remained unmatched. This CDR3 is built from 17 residues. Looked up from germline, CDR1 is SGHAT and CDR2 is FQNNGV. Looking up the rest from reference TRBV11-2 and TRBJ2-1 gives the full variable domain: EAGVAQSPRYKIIEKRQSVAFWCNPISGHATLYWYQQILGQGPKLLIQFQNNGVVDDSQLPKDRFSAERLKGVDSTLKIQPAKLEDSAVYLCASSTIAGGPQDNEQFFGPGTRLTVL.